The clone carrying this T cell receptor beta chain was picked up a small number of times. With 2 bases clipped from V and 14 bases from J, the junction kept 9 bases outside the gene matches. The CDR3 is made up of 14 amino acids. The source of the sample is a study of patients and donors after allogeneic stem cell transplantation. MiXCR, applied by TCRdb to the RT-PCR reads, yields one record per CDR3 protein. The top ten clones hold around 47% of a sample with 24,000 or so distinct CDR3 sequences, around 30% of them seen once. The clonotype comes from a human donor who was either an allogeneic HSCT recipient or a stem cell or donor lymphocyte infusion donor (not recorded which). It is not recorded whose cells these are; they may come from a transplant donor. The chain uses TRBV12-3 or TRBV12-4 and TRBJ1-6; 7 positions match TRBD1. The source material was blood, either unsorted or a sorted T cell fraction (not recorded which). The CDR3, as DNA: TGTGCCAGCAGTTTAAACAGGGGAGAAGTTGCCCTCCACTTT. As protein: CASSLNRGEVALHF.